These T cell receptor beta chains were read from a single sample in a study of blood T cell repertoires in COVID-19. Profiled with immunoSEQ multiplex PCR; TCRdb holds only in-frame clones, not every one. The sample gives roughly 120,000 clones, around 80% of which show up once; approximately 3.9% is in the top ten. The sequencing input was peripheral blood. The origin of the receptors is a woman older than 75 with acute or convalescent COVID-19. Both conserved end residues are part of each CDR3. Each record gives: D gene, clone size, CDR3 length, V gene, J gene, CDR3 DNA, CDR3 protein. The D gene is left open where the match is weak. Clone sizes are given selectively: once, few, many, or a class where the clone is expanded.

NA	NA	16	TRBV5-1	TRBJ1-5	TGCGCCAGCAGCTTATATGGAGGGAATAGCAATCAGCCCCAGCATTTT	CASSLYGGNSNQPQHF
TRBD1	NA	15	TRBV5-1	TRBJ2-5	TGCGCCAGCAGCTCAGGACAGGGGGCATGGGAGACCCAGTACTTC	CASSSGQGAWETQYF
TRBD1	NA	17	TRBV24-1	TRBJ1-5	TGTGCCACCAGTGATAAGACCGGGAGACAGGGGGTTCAGCCCCAGCATTTT	CATSDKTGRQGVQPQHF
TRBD2	NA	14	TRBV13	TRBJ2-2	TGTGCCAGCAGCTATAGCGGGGGCGTCGGGGAGCTGTTTTTT	CASSYSGGVGELFF
NA	NA	14	TRBV27	TRBJ1-1	TGTGCCAGCAGTAGCCCGGGGTTGAACACTGAAGCTTTCTTT	CASSSPGLNTEAFF
NA	NA	16	TRBV28	TRBJ1-1	TGTGCCAGCAGTTTGCACGGCCCAGGCGTGCACACTGAAGCTTTCTTT	CASSLHGPGVHTEAFF
TRBD2	NA	16	TRBV11-2	TRBJ2-5	TGTGCCAGCAGCCCTTCGGGCGGGGGGGCCTTGGAGACCCAGTACTTC	CASSPSGGGALETQYF
TRBD2	NA	14	TRBV30	TRBJ2-1	TGTGCCTGGAGTCCCCAAGCGGGAGGAACTGAGCAGTTCTTC	CAWSPQAGGTEQFF
NA	NA	15	TRBV6-6	TRBJ1-6	TGTGCCAGCAGCCGGACAGTCCGGGATAATTCACCCCTCCACTTT	CASSRTVRDNSPLHF
TRBD2	NA	13	TRBV13	TRBJ2-7	TGTGCCAGCAGCTTGGGGACTAGGCGCGAGCAGTACTTC	CASSLGTRREQYF
TRBD1	NA	14	TRBV29-1	TRBJ1-4	TGCAGCGTGGGACAGGGGAGCACTAATGAAAAACTGTTTTTT	CSVGQGSTNEKLFF
TRBD2	NA	15	TRBV28	TRBJ2-3	TGTGCCAGCAGTTTCCTAGCGGGAGGAACAGATACGCAGTATTTT	CASSFLAGGTDTQYF
TRBD2	few	13	TRBV5-1	TRBJ2-2	TGCGCCAGCACCGCTAGCGGCACCGGGGAGCTGTTTTTT	CASTASGTGELFF
NA	once	13	TRBV12-3/TRBV12-4	TRBJ1-6	TGTGCCAGCAGTTTAACAGGAAATTCACCCCTCCACTTT	CASSLTGNSPLHF
NA	NA	15	TRBV18	TRBJ1-1	TGTGCCAGCTCACCACCGTACAGGCCGAACACTGAAGCTTTCTTT	CASSPPYRPNTEAFF
NA	few	16	TRBV25-1	TRBJ2-5	TGTGCCAGCAGTGGAGGAGACTACCTTCCCCAAGAGACCCAGTACTTC	CASSGGDYLPQETQYF